The T cell receptor (beta chain) described here comes from a study of vaccination and CD4 T cells after COVID-19. Study background: In the control cultures, a CEFX pool, an HIV-1 Nef pool, or no peptide was supplied.

V lost 0 bases to trimming and J lost 4 bases, with 12 bases between them. Germline V CDR1 and CDR2: MNHEY, SVGAGI. This CDR3 comprises 15 residues. The treatment: approximately nine-day PBMC culture with coronavirus spike peptide pools or control peptides (ViraFEST assay). One should note that the unexposed donor's CD4+ T cells were collected before the COVID-19 pandemic (2011-2018). Once obtained from cultured CD4+ T cells, the DNA was sequenced using the Oncomine TCR Beta short-read assay. From cultured CD4+ T cells, genomic DNA was extracted. TCRdb ran MiXCR on the PCR reads and lists one entry per CDR3 protein. The table lists roughly 10,000 distinct CDR3 sequences, roughly 40% of them singletons. Notes on the study in general: Detection of a median roughly 83% of reactive clones in convalescent patients was confined to the period after vaccination. Reactive clonotype counts went from median approximately 20 after infection to 35 to 45 after vaccination, nonsignificantly.

This clonotype was seen a handful of times. Its cognate antigen is unknown. The V call is TRBV6-5, the J call TRBJ1-2, with D uncertain. Material: CD4+ T cells from blood, cultured in vitro. The clonotype was recovered from a human donor in good health. The CDR3 region has the DNA TGTGCCAGCAGTTACTCGACACAGTCCGGCTATGGCTACACCTTC. This translates into CASSYSTQSGYGYTF.